These 5 T cell receptor beta chains were all obtained from the same sample, sequenced in a study of T cell responses to AZD1222 COVID-19 vaccine. Clones were sequenced by immunoSEQ multiplex PCR, and TCRdb holds only the in-frame ones, with some missing. The sample lists about 85,000 clones; roughly 88% were seen once. Sequences were derived from peripheral blood, sampled on day 0 of AZD1222 vaccination. The receptors here all came from an adult in good health.

V usage is TRBV11-1 and J usage is TRBJ2-2; no definite D call. CDR3 length: 14 amino acids. Trimming took off 3 bases at V and 1 base at J, with 6 bases between the two ends. Looked up from germline, CDR1 is SGHAT and CDR2 is FQDESV (reference sequence). The CDR3 nucleotides read TGTGCCAGCAGCTTTGTCGAGAACACCGGGGAGCTGTTTTTT. This codes for CASSFVENTGELFF.

The V call is TRBV4-1, the J call TRBJ1-5; TRBD1 agrees at 7 bases. Germline V CDR1 and CDR2: MGHRA, YSYEKL. J was trimmed by 5 bases and V by 0 bases; bases with no gene match: 7. The CDR3 loop spans 16 amino acids. For the CDR3, the DNA is TGCGCCAGCAGCCAAGACCAGACAGGGATGTATCAGCCCCAGCATTTT. It yields the protein CASSQDQTGMYQPQHF.

This chain uses TRBV5-4 with TRBJ1-1; 10 bases are a match to TRBD1. Germline-derived CDR1 and CDR2 are SGHNT and YYREEE (reference sequence). The CDR3 covers 16 residues. With 4 bases clipped from V and 8 bases from J, the junction kept 14 bases outside the gene matches. The CDR3 nucleotides are TGTGCCAGCAGCCTCCCGGGACAGGGGCCATACAGGGAAGCTTTCTTT. Residues: CASSLPGQGPYREAFF. Filled out from reference TRBV5-4 and TRBJ1-1, the complete variable domain reads ETGVTQSPTHLIKTRGQQVTLRCSSQSGHNTVSWYQQALGQGPQFIFQYYREEENGRGNFPPRFSGLQFPNYSSELNVNALELDDSALYLCASSLPGQGPYREAFFGQGTRLTVV.

The chain carries TRBV9 and TRBJ2-1; 8 positions match TRBD1. The length of the CDR3 is 16 residues. J was trimmed by 8 bases and V by 2 bases; bases with no gene match: 12. Germline CDR1 reads SGDLS; CDR2 reads YYNGEE. The CDR3 DNA follows: TGTGCCAGCAGCGTGACGGACAGGGTGGTCGCTGATGAGCAGTTCTTC. It yields the protein CASSVTDRVVADEQFF.

The V call is TRBV5-4, the J call TRBJ2-3; D could derive from TRBD1 or TRBD2 (5 bases each). Deletions cut 3 bases from V and 1 base from J, with 12 bases between. Germline lookup yields CDR1 SGHNT and CDR2 YYREEE (reference sequence). The CDR3 sequence is 15 residues long. The CDR3 sequence is CASSSPGTGTDTQYF. In DNA form, the CDR3 reads TGTGCCAGCAGCTCCCCCGGGACCGGCACAGATACGCAGTATTTT.